The 5 T cell receptor beta chains reported below all come from one sample, sequenced in a study of shared clonotypes between healthy human individuals. The repertoire was sequenced with immunoSEQ multiplex PCR; TCRdb's copy has only in-frame clones and lacks some. The table lists some 2,100,000 clones, nearly 97% of them singletons. Material for sequencing was naive CD4+ T cells sorted from blood. Subset specified: CD45RA+ positively selected. Every receptor here comes from a man younger than 30 in good health.

This chain joins TRBV5-1 and TRBJ1-1, with D possibly being TRBD1 (5 bases). CDR3 length: 19 residues. CDR1 SGHRS and CDR2 YFSETQ come from the germline V gene. V was shortened by 0 bases and J by 6 bases, with 27 bases between the two germline ends. CDR3 nucleotides: TGCGCCAGCAGCTTGGGACTCGGGGGACCGAGGGGTATAAGGGCTGAAGCTTTCTTT. Its protein is CASSLGLGGPRGIRAEAFF.

The chain recombines TRBV10-3 with TRBJ2-1; 9 positions agree with TRBD1. Trimming cost V 0 bases and J 10 bases; bases outside gene matches: 7. The CDR3 consists of 15 residues. Per the germline V gene, CDR1 is ENHRY and CDR2 is SYGVKD. Here the CDR3 reads CAISESAQGAREQFF. As DNA, the CDR3 is TGTGCCATCAGTGAGTCTGCACAGGGGGCACGGGAGCAGTTCTTC.

V and J are TRBV4-1 and TRBJ1-2, with TRBD1 identical over 10 bases. CDR3 length: 15 amino acids. Germline CDR1 MGHRA, CDR2 YSYEKL. V was pared by 4 bases and J by 5 bases, with 7 bases of the junction left unmatched. The CDR3, as DNA: TGCGCCAGCAGCCGCCCCGGACAGGGGGTTTATGGCTACACCTTC. The encoded protein is CASSRPGQGVYGYTF.

Of note for this clone: This CDR3 is also generated by other DNA sequences in the sample. This rearrangement joins TRBV10-3 to TRBJ1-1; 7 nucleotides match TRBD1. The germline CDR1 and CDR2 sequences are ENHRY and SYGVKD. V was pared by 3 bases and J by 4 bases, with 2 bases of the junction left unmatched. The CDR3 spans 13 residues. CDR3 nucleotides: TGTGCCATCAGTGAAGACAGGGCCACTGAAGCTTTCTTT. Protein: CAISEDRATEAFF.

The chain uses TRBV7-9 and TRBJ1-6, with 7 bases fitting TRBD1. The V gene end was trimmed by 1 base and the J gene end by 9 bases; junction bases not matched to a gene: 6. The germline gives CDR1 SEHNR, CDR2 FQNEAQ (reference sequence). This CDR3 contains 15 residues. In DNA, the CDR3 is TGTGCCAGCAGCTTAGACAGGGGAAGGGTTTCACCCCTCCACTTT. It translates to CASSLDRGRVSPLHF.